The source of this TCR beta chain is a study of T-cell memory formation after mild COVID-19. About the study: The two donors had largely donor-specific TCR clusters. Study conclusions and caveats: Detection of some responders pre-infection suggested pre-existing cross-reactive memory T cells participated. Clones that contracted from day 15 to 85 were balanced CD4/CD8, while later expanders leaned CD4+.

5'RACE with constant-segment primers built TCRalpha and TCRbeta cDNA libraries with UMIs. TCRdb re-analysed the 5' RACE reads in MiXCR, keeping a single row per CDR3 protein. The sample has roughly 170,000 distinct CDR3 sequences; 18% are singletons. This clonotype has only a few counts. Its antigen is unidentified. Trimming pared 4 bases from V and 5 bases from J, leaving 16 bases between. This CDR3 is built from 15 residues. The germline CDR1 and CDR2 sequences are KGHDR and SFDVKD. The TCR comes from a man between 18 and 29 years old who had mild COVID-19 (a few samples of this study predate the infection). Cell type and time point are not known. The sample comprised PBMCs or a T cell subset sorted from them (not recorded which). This chain links TRBV24-1 with TRBJ2-5; the D gene is possibly TRBD1 (6 bases). This CDR3 reads CATSDPRGPAETQYF. The DNA of the CDR3 is TGTGCCACCAGTGACCCCAGGGGACCCGCGGAGACCCAGTACTTC.